The following is a TCR beta chain sequence with its context. The target of this receptor is not known. Base qualities are not recorded, but no much larger clone differs from it by a single base. Taken from cysteine to phenylalanine, the CDR3 has 20 residues. Only the CDR3 region is kept as DNA, spanning 60 bases read in frame from base 1. CDR1 and CDR2, looked up from the germline V gene, are SGHNT and YENEEA. The V end gives up 0 bases and the J end 2 bases, leaving 12 bases in the junction not matched to a gene. The immunoSEQ Assay, a bias-controlled multiplex PCR, was used to amplify TCRbeta CDR3 regions from genomic DNA. The source study handled its data this way. The number of nucleated cells in each sample was estimated by amplification of reference gene primers within the assay. To quantify the absolute abundance of each unique TCRbeta CDR3 rearrangement, sequence reads were collapsed and filtered. For each sample, productive Simpson clonality was calculated by taking the square root of Simpson's diversity index across productive rearrangements. TCRdb re-hosts the immuneACCESS table, in-frame sequences only. Its copies lack some clones; in the studies checked, an unresolved V gene accounts for under half of them, and the cause for the rest is not known. V and J calls and clone size follow that table, whereas D and trimming were derived from the DNA. The sample has approximately 230,000 clones on record, 70% to 90% of them singletons. In total, the top ten clones hold under 4% of the sample.

Collaborating institutions collected whole blood in K2EDTA tubes following their own protocols. For TCRbeta analysis, collaborators shipped samples in one of three forms: frozen whole blood, isolated PBMCs, or DNA extracted from either of those sample types. This entry is derived from a study of blood T cell repertoires in COVID-19 (dated by TCRdb to 2020 to 2022). Notes on the research overall: Samples from collaborators originated in the United States, Italy and Spain and spanned both the acute and convalescent phases of COVID-19. The prospective study material was composed of cDNA or gDNA derived from T cells, B-cell-depleted T cells, or PBMCs. Deeply sampled blood TCRbeta repertoires from subjects exposed to, actively infected with, or recovered from COVID-19 were included in the dataset. The repertoires were released in a freely available public database intended as a resource for research on the immune response to SARS-CoV-2. Samples came from the ongoing ImmuneRACE study (first 160 participants) plus 1,254 subjects from 6 global collaborators. Nearly every sample came with metadata listing a de-identified subject ID, COVID-19 status, age in years and sex. Where HLA class I and class II types were available, the types were taken from metadata supplied by the sample provider, not from assay-based typing. What the work shows at the level of the full study, not this receptor alone: How much clinical and demographic metadata was included differed by source and by participant, and the metadata was provided uncurated.

The V and J genes are TRBV11-3 and TRBJ2-3; 12 middle bases align to TRBD2. The TCR comes from a man aged 18 to 30 with active or convalescent COVID-19. Sample: peripheral blood. The DNA sequence is as follows: TGTGCCAGCAGCTTAGAGACACCAAAGACTAGCGGGAGAATCACAGATACGCAGTATTTT. It is translated as CASSLETPKTSGRITDTQYF.